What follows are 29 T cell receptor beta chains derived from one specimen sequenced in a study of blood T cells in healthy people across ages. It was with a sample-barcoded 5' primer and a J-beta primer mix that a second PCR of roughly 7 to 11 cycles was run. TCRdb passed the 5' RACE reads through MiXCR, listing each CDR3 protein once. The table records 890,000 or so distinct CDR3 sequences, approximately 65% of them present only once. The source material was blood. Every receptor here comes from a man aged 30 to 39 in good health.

CDR3 loop: CASSEAGGHHEQYF. In DNA form, the CDR3 reads TGTGCCAGCAGTGAAGCAGGTGGTCACCACGAGCAGTACTTC. The chain is built from TRBV6-1 and TRBJ2-7, with D hard to call. V was pared by 0 bases and J by 5 bases, with 11 bases between. There are 14 residues in the CDR3. In germline, CDR1 is MNHNS, CDR2 SASEGT.

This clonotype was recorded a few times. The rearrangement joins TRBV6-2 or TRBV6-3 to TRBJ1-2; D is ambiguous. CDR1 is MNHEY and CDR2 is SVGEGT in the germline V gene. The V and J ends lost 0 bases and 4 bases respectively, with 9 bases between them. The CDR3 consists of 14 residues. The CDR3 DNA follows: TGTGCCAGCAGTTACTCCGGGCGGACCTATGGCTACACCTTC. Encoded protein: CASSYSGRTYGYTF.

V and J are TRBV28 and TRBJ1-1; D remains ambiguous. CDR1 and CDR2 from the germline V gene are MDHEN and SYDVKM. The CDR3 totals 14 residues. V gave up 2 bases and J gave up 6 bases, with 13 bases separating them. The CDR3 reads CASSLSGHGAEAFF. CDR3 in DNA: TGTGCCAGCAGTTTAAGCGGTCACGGTGCTGAAGCTTTCTTT.

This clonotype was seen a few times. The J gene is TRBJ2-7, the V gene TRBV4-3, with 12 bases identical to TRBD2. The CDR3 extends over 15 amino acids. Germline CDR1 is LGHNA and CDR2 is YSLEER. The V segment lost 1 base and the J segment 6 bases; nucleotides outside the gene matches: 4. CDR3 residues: CASSQGASGGVEQYF. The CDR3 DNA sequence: TGCGCCAGCAGCCAAGGTGCTAGCGGGGGGGTCGAGCAGTACTTC.

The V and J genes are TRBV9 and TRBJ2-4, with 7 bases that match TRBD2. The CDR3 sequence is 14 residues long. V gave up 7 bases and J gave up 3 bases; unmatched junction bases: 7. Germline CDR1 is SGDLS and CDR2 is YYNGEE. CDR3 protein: CASSVGGIKNIQYF. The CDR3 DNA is TGTGCCAGCTCGGTGGGGGGGATCAAAAACATTCAGTACTTC. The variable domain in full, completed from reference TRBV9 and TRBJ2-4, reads DSGVTQTPKHLITATGQRVTLRCSPRSGDLSVYWYQQSLDQGLQFLIQYYNGEERAKGNILERFSAQQFPDLHSELNLSSLELGDSALYFCASSVGGIKNIQYFGAGTRLSVL.

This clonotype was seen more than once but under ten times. CDR3 loop: CASSTGLAGGQFF. The CDR3 DNA reads TGTGCCAGCAGCACGGGACTAGCGGGCGGGCAGTTCTTC. V is TRBV7-2 and J is TRBJ2-1; TRBD2 agrees at 12 bases. The CDR3 extends over 13 amino acids. V shed 5 bases and J 12 bases; nucleotides not matched to a gene: 5. Germline assignment: CDR1 SGHTA and CDR2 FQGNSA.

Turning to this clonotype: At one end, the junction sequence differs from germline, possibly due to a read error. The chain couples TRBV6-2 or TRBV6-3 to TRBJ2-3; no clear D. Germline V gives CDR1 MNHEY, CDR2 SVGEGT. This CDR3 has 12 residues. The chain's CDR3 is CASSYGPDAQYF. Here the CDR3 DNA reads TGTGCCAGCAGTTACGGGCCAGATGCGCAGTATTTT.

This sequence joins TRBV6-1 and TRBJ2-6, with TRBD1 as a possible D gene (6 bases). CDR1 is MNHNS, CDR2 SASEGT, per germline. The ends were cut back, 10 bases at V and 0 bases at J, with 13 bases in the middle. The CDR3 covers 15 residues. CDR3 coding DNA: TGTGCCACTAAAGGACAGAACTCTGGGGCCAACGTCCTGACTTTC. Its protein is CATKGQNSGANVLTF.

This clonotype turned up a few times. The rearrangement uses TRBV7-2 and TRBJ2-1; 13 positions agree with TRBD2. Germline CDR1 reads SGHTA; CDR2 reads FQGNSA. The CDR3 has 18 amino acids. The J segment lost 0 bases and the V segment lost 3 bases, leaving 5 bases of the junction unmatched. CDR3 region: CASSFKTSGGISYNEQFF. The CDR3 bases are TGTGCCAGCAGCTTTAAGACTAGCGGGGGGATCTCCTACAATGAGCAGTTCTTC.

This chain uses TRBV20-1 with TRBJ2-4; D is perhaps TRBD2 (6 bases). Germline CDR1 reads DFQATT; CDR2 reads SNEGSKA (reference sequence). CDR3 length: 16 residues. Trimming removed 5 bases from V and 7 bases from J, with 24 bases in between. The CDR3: CSAPLGGSGRDNIQYF. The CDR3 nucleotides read TGCAGTGCTCCGCTCGGGGGTTCGGGTAGGGATAACATTCAGTACTTC.

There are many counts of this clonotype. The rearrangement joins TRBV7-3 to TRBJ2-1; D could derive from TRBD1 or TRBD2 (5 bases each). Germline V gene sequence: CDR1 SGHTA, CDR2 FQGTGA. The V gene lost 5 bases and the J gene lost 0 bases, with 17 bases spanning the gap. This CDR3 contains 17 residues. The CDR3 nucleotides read TGTGCCAGCAGCCAACTTGGGGACCCGAGCTCCTACAATGAGCAGTTCTTC. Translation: CASSQLGDPSSYNEQFF.

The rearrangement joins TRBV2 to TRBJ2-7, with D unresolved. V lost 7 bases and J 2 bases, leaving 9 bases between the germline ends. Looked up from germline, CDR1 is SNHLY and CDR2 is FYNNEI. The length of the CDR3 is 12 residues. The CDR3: CASNPATYEQYF. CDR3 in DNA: TGTGCCAGCAATCCCGCCACCTACGAGCAGTACTTC.

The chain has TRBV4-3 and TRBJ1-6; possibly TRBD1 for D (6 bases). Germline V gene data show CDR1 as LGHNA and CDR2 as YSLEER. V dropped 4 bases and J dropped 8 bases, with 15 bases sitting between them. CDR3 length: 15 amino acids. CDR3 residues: CASSLSGGLDSPLHF. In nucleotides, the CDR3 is TGCGCCAGCAGCCTAAGCGGGGGCTTGGATTCACCCCTCCACTTT.

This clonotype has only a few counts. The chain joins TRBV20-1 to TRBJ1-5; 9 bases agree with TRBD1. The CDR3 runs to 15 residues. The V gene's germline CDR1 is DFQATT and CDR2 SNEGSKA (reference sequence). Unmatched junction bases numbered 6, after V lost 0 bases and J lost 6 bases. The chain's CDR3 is CSARDLDRGFQPQHF. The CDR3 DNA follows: TGCAGTGCTAGAGACCTGGACAGGGGATTTCAGCCCCAGCATTTT.

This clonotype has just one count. CDR3 DNA sequence: TGTGCCACGACCCCGACAGCGGGCCACGAGCAGTACTTC. This translates into CATTPTAGHEQYF. V and J are TRBV10-3 and TRBJ2-7; tentatively, D is TRBD2 (6 bases). This CDR3 is 13 amino acids long. Trimming removed 10 bases from V and 5 bases from J, with 18 bases in between. Germline assignment: CDR1 ENHRY and CDR2 SYGVKD.

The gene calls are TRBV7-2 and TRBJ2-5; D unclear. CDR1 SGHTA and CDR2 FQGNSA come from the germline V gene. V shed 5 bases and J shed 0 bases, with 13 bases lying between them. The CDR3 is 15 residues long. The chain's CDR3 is CASSPQLIYQETQYF. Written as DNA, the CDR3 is TGTGCCAGCAGCCCCCAACTAATTTACCAAGAGACCCAGTACTTC.

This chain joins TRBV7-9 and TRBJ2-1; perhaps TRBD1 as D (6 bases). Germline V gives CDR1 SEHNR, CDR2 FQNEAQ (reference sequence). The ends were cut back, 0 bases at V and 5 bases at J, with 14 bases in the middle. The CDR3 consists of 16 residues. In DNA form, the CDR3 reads TGTGCCAGCAGCTTAGCAGGCAGGGGTAAGGACAATGAGCAGTTCTTC. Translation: CASSLAGRGKDNEQFF.

The CDR3 is CASSTRLRGDEQFF. CDR3 DNA sequence: TGTGCCAGCAGTACCCGGCTGAGGGGGGATGAGCAGTTCTTC. The chain recombines TRBV6-5 with TRBJ2-1, with D possibly called TRBD1 or TRBD2 (6 bases each). The CDR3 consists of 14 residues. V dropped 5 bases and J dropped 8 bases, with 16 bases sitting between them. The germline gives CDR1 MNHEY, CDR2 SVGAGI.

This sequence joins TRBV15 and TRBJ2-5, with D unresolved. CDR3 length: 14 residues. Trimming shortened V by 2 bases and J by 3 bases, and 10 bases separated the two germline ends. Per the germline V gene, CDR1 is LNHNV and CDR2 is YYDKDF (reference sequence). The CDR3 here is CATSRSGAEETQYF. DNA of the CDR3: TGTGCCACCAGCAGATCCGGAGCAGAAGAGACCCAGTACTTC.

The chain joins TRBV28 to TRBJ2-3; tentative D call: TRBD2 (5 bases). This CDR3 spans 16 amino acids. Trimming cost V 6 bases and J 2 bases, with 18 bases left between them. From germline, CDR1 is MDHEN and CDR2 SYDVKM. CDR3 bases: TGTGCCAGCAGCTCAAACGACTACCTAGACACAGATACGCAGTATTTT. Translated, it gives CASSSNDYLDTDTQYF.

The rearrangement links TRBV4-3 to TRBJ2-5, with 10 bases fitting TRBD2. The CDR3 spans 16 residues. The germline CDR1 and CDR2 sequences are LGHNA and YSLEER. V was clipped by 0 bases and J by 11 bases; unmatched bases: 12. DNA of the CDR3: TGCGCCAGCAGCCAAGATCCAGCGGGGGGGCTTGGTGAGCAGTACTTC. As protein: CASSQDPAGGLGEQYF.

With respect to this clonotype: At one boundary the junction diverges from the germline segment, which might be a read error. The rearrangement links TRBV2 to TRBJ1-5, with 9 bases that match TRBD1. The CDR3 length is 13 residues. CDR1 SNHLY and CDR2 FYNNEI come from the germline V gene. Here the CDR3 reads CASREDRGQPQHF. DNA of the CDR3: TGTGCCAGCAGGGAAGACAGGGGGCAGCCCCAGCATTTT.

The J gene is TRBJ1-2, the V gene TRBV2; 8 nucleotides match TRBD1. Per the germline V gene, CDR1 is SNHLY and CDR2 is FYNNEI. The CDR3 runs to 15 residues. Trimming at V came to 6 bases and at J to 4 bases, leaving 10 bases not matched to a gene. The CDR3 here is CASRERTGTIYGYTF. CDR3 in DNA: TGTGCCAGCAGGGAACGGACAGGGACCATCTATGGCTACACCTTC.

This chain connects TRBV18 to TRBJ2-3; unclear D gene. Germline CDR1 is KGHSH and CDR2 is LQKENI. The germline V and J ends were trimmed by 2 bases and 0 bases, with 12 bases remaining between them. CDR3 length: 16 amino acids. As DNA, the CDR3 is TGTGCCAGCTCACCAAGTACAGACCTTAGCACAGATACGCAGTATTTT. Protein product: CASSPSTDLSTDTQYF.

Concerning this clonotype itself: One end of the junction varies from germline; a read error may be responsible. The CDR3 sequence: CASSFRTSGGDTQYF. Here the CDR3 DNA reads TGTGCTAGCAGCTTTCGGACTAGCGGGGGAGATACGCAGTATTTT. The chain combines TRBV5-4 with TRBJ2-3; 13 nucleotides line up with TRBD2. The CDR3 has 15 residues. Germline V lookup: CDR1 SGHNT, CDR2 YYREEE (reference sequence).

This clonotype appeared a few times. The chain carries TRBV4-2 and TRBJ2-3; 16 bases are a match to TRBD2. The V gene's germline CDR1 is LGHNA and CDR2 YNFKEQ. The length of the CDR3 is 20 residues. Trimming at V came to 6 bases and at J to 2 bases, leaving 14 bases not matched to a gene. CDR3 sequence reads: CASRKDLGTSGGVNTDTQYF. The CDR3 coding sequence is TGTGCCAGCAGGAAAGACCTCGGGACTAGCGGGGGGGTTAACACAGATACGCAGTATTTT.

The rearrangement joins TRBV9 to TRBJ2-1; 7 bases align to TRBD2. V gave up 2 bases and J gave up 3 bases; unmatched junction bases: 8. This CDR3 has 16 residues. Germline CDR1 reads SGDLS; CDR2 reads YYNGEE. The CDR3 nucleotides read TGTGCCAGCAGCGTTACCGGGGGGAGATACTACAATGAGCAGTTCTTC. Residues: CASSVTGGRYYNEQFF. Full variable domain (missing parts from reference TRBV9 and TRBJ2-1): DSGVTQTPKHLITATGQRVTLRCSPRSGDLSVYWYQQSLDQGLQFLIQYYNGEERAKGNILERFSAQQFPDLHSELNLSSLELGDSALYFCASSVTGGRYYNEQFFGPGTRLTVL.

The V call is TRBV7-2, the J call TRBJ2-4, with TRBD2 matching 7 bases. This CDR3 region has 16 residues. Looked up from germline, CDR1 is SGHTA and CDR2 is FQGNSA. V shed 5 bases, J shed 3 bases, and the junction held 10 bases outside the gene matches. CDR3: CASSTSATGGKNIQYF. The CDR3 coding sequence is TGTGCCAGCAGCACGTCCGCGACGGGGGGCAAAAACATTCAGTACTTC.

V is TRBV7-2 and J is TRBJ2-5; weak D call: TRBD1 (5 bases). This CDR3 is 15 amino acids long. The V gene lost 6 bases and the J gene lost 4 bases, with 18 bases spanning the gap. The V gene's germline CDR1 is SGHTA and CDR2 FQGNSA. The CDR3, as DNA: TGTGCCAGCAGGTCCGGTGGGGCAGAAGGAGAGACCCAGTACTTC. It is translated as CASRSGGAEGETQYF.